The rows below give T cell receptor beta chains drawn from one sample of a study of neurological immune-mediated disorders. From the 5' RACE reads, TCRdb called clonotypes with MiXCR, one entry per CDR3 protein. The sample records about 60,000 distinct CDR3 sequences, about 3.5% being singletons. Sequencing was carried out using PBMCs. The receptors stem from a man aged 25 to 40 with multiple sclerosis. CDR3s include the opening cysteine and the closing phenylalanine or tryptophan. A D gene is named only where the DNA matches it firmly. Clone size is shown for a subset of rows, as once, few, many or a class of expanded clone.

clone size: many
J gene: TRBJ2-2
V gene: TRBV24-1
D gene: .
CDR3 DNA: TGTGCCACCAGTGATGTTAAACCGGGGGCGGCCACCGGGGAGCTGTTTTTT
CDR3 protein: CATSDVKPGAATGELFF

clone size: many
J gene: TRBJ2-6
V gene: TRBV7-9
D gene: .
CDR3 DNA: TGTGCCAGCAGCTTAGGACTAGCTGGGGCCAACGTCCTGACTTTC
CDR3 protein: CASSLGLAGANVLTF

clone size: many
J gene: TRBJ2-3
V gene: TRBV10-2
D gene: .
CDR3 DNA: TGCGCCGTCGGGGGTGGAGATACGCAGTATTTT
CDR3 protein: CAVGGGDTQYF

clone size: many
J gene: TRBJ2-4
V gene: TRBV20-1
D gene: .
CDR3 DNA: TGCAGTGCTCGGGCTAGGGCGGGGACAATAGCCAAAAAAATTCAGTACTTC
CDR3 protein: CSARARAGTIAKKIQYF

clone size: few
J gene: TRBJ1-5
V gene: TRBV5-1
D gene: TRBD1
CDR3 DNA: TGCGCCAGCAGCAAAACAGGGGATCAGCCCCAGAATTTT
CDR3 protein: CASSKTGDQPQNF

clone size: many
J gene: TRBJ1-5
V gene: TRBV6-5
D gene: .
CDR3 DNA: TGTGCCAGCAGTTGGGCCAAGGGCAATCAGCCCCAGCATTTT
CDR3 protein: CASSWAKGNQPQHF

clone size: many
J gene: TRBJ1-5
V gene: TRBV4-2
D gene: TRBD1
CDR3 DNA: TGTGCCAGCAGCCAACGGACAGGGAACAATCAGCCCCAGCATTTT
CDR3 protein: CASSQRTGNNQPQHF

clone size: many
J gene: TRBJ2-7
V gene: TRBV12-3/TRBV12-4
D gene: .
CDR3 DNA: TGTGCCAGCAGTTTAGGTGAGCACTACGAGCAGTACTTC
CDR3 protein: CASSLGEHYEQYF

clone size: many
J gene: TRBJ2-7
V gene: TRBV20-1
D gene: .
CDR3 DNA: TGCAGTGCTAGAGCTGAGGAAAGGGGGGAGATCTACGAGCAGTACTTC
CDR3 protein: CSARAEERGEIYEQYF

clone size: many
J gene: TRBJ2-5
V gene: TRBV7-9
D gene: TRBD1
CDR3 DNA: TGTGCCAGCAGCTTGGGACAGAGAAAAGAGACCCAGTACTTC
CDR3 protein: CASSLGQRKETQYF

clone size: many
J gene: TRBJ1-6
V gene: TRBV7-4
D gene: .
CDR3 DNA: TGTGCCAGCAGCCAAAGGACCCTCCACTTT
CDR3 protein: CASSQRTLHF

clone size: many
J gene: TRBJ1-2
V gene: TRBV7-9
D gene: .
CDR3 DNA: TGTGCCAGCACCCCTACACTCACAGCTAACTATGGCTACACCTTC
CDR3 protein: CASTPTLTANYGYTF

clone size: .
J gene: TRBJ1-5
V gene: TRBV3-1
D gene: .
CDR3 DNA: TGTGCCAGCAGCCCCGGGGGGTCGGGTCAGCCCCAGAATTTT
CDR3 protein: CASSPGGSGQPQNF

clone size: many
J gene: TRBJ2-3
V gene: TRBV12-3/TRBV12-4
D gene: TRBD2
CDR3 DNA: TGTGCCAGCCGACTAGCGGGGGTTAGCACAGATACGCAGTATTTT
CDR3 protein: CASRLAGVSTDTQYF

clone size: many
J gene: TRBJ2-7
V gene: TRBV28
D gene: .
CDR3 DNA: TGTGCCAGCAGTACTACTTACTACGAGCAGTACTTC
CDR3 protein: CASSTTYYEQYF

clone size: .
J gene: TRBJ2-5
V gene: TRBV4-2
D gene: TRBD2
CDR3 DNA: TGTGCCAGCAGCCAAGAAAACCTTCTAGCGGGGGCGTACCAAGAGACCCAGTACTTC
CDR3 protein: CASSQENLLAGAYQETQYF

clone size: many
J gene: TRBJ1-4
V gene: TRBV29-1
D gene: .
CDR3 DNA: TGCAGCGTGGTATCGGGGGGGGAAAAACTGTTTTTT
CDR3 protein: CSVVSGGEKLFF

clone size: many
J gene: TRBJ2-5
V gene: TRBV12-3/TRBV12-4
D gene: .
CDR3 DNA: TGTGCCAGCAGTACCTCCGAGGGTGGAGAGACCCAGTACTTC
CDR3 protein: CASSTSEGGETQYF

clone size: many
J gene: TRBJ2-7
V gene: TRBV5-6
D gene: .
CDR3 DNA: TGTGCCAGCAGCGTTGGGACTCCCTACGAGCAGTACTTC
CDR3 protein: CASSVGTPYEQYF

clone size: many
J gene: TRBJ2-3
V gene: TRBV3-1
D gene: TRBD1
CDR3 DNA: TGTGCCAGCAGCCAGGGACAGGGTACAGATACGCAGTATTTT
CDR3 protein: CASSQGQGTDTQYF

clone size: many
J gene: TRBJ2-5
V gene: TRBV20-1
D gene: TRBD2
CDR3 DNA: TGCAGTGCTAGGGGGGCTAGCGGGAGTGGAGAGACCCAGTACTTC
CDR3 protein: CSARGASGSGETQYF

clone size: many
J gene: TRBJ2-3
V gene: TRBV12-3/TRBV12-4
D gene: TRBD2
CDR3 DNA: TGTGCCAGCATCGCGGGGGGAGATACGCAGTATTTT
CDR3 protein: CASIAGGDTQYF

clone size: many
J gene: TRBJ1-1
V gene: TRBV6-5
D gene: TRBD1
CDR3 DNA: TGTGCCAGCAGTTCCGAATCTACAGGGGCTTATACTGAAGCTTTCTTT
CDR3 protein: CASSSESTGAYTEAFF

clone size: many
J gene: TRBJ2-7
V gene: TRBV20-1
D gene: .
CDR3 DNA: TGCAGTGCTCTGGAAATGGTCAGCTCCTACGAGCAGTACTTC
CDR3 protein: CSALEMVSSYEQYF

clone size: many
J gene: TRBJ2-5
V gene: TRBV9
D gene: .
CDR3 DNA: TGTGCCAGCAGCGCAGGGACCTCAAGGGAGACCCAGTACTTC
CDR3 protein: CASSAGTSRETQYF